Included here is one T cell receptor (beta chain) sequence, with context. These data come from a study of control samples from healthy donors and cancer patients. Assay: immunoSEQ multiplex PCR; the TCRdb copy retains only in-frame clones and omits some. The data show 100,000 to 150,000 clones, 92% seen once. Trimming cost V 6 bases and J 15 bases, with 21 bases left between them. Germline V gene sequence: CDR1 SNHLY, CDR2 FYNNEI. The CDR3 contains 13 residues. The rearrangement links TRBV2 to TRBJ2-1; a possible D gene is TRBD2 (7 bases). The source material was PBMCs. The sequence came from an elderly man with head and neck cancer. In DNA form, the CDR3 reads TGTGCCAGCAGGGATCCGGGGGCGGGGGTGTTGTTCTTC. Translating it yields CASRDPGAGVLFF.